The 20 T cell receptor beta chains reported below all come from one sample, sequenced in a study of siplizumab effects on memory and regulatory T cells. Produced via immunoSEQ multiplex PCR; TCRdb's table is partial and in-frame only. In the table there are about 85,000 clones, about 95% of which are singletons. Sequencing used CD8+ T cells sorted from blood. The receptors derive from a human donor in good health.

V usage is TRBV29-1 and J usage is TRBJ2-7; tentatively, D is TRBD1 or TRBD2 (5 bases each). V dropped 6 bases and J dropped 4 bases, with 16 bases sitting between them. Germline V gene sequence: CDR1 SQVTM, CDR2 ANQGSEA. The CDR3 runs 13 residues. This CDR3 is CSVETGTQYEQYF. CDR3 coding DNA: TGCAGCGTGGAAACCGGGACCCAATACGAGCAGTACTTC.

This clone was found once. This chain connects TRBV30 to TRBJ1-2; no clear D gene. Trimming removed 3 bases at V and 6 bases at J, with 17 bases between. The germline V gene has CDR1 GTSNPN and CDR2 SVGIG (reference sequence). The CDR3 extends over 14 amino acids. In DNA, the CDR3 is TGTGCCTGGAGCGAGTTGGCTGGCTGGGATGGCTACACCTTC. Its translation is CAWSELAGWDGYTF.

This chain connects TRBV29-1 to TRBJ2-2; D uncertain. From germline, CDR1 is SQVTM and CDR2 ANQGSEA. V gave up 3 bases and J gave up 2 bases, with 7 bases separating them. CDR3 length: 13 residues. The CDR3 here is CSVDRPNTGELFF. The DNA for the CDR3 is TGCAGCGTTGACCGACCCAACACCGGGGAGCTGTTTTTT.

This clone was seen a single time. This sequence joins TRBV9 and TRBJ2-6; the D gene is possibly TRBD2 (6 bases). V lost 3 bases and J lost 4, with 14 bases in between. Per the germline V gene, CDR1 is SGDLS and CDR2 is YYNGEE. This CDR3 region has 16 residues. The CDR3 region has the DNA TGTGCCAGCAGCGCGGCTGCGGGGTACGGGGCCAACGTCCTGACTTTC. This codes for CASSAAAGYGANVLTF.

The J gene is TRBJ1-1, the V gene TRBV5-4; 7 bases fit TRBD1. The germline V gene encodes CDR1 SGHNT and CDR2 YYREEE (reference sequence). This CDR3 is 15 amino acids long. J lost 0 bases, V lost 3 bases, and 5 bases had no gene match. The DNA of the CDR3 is TGTGCCAGCAGCTACGGGACAGTGCTGAACACTGAAGCTTTCTTT. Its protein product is CASSYGTVLNTEAFF. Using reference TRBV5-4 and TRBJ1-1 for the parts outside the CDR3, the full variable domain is ETGVTQSPTHLIKTRGQQVTLRCSSQSGHNTVSWYQQALGQGPQFIFQYYREEENGRGNFPPRFSGLQFPNYSSELNVNALELDDSALYLCASSYGTVLNTEAFFGQGTRLTVV.

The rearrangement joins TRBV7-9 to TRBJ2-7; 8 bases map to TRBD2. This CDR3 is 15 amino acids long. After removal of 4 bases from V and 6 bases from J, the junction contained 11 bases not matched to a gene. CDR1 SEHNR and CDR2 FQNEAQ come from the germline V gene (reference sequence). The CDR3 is CASSSPPGGPGEQYF. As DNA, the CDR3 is TGTGCCAGCAGCTCCCCTCCGGGAGGGCCAGGCGAGCAGTACTTC.

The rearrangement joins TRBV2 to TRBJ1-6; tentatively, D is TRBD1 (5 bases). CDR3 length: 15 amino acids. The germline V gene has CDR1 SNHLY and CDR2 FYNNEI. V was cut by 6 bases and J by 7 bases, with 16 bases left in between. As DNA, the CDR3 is TGTGCCAGCAGGGACAAAGCGGGTAGGAATTCACCCCTCCACTTT. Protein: CASRDKAGRNSPLHF. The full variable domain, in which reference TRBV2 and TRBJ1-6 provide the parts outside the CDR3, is EPEVTQTPSHQVTQMGQEVILRCVPISNHLYFYWYRQILGQKVEFLVSFYNNEISEKSEIFDDQFSVERPDGSNFTLKIRSTKLEDSAMYFCASRDKAGRNSPLHFGNGTRLTVT.

The CDR3 loop reads CASSFRREETQYF. DNA of the CDR3: TGTGCCAGCAGCTTTCGCCGGGAAGAGACCCAGTACTTC. V usage is TRBV7-8 and J usage is TRBJ2-5; no clear D. V was clipped by 3 bases and J by 3 bases, with 8 bases between them. CDR1 SGHVS and CDR2 FQNEAQ come from the germline V gene. The length of the CDR3 is 13 residues.

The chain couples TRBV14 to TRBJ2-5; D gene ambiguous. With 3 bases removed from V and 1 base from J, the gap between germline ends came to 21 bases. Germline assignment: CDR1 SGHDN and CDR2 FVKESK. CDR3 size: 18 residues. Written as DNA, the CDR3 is TGTGCCAGCAGCCAGGGTAGGCAGGCCGTCGAGATCCAAGAGACCCAGTACTTC. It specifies CASSQGRQAVEIQETQYF.

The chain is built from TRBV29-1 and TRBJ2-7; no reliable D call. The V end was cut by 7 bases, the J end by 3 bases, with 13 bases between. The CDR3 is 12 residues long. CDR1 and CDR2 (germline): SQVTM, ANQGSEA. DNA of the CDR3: TGCAGCGCCAAGACTGGTCTCTACGAGCAGTACTTC. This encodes CSAKTGLYEQYF.

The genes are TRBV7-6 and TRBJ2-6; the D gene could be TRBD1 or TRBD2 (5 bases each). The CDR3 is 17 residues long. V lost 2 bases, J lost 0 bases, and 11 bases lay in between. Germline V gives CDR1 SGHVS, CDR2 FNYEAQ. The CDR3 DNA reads TGTGCCAGCAGCTTACGAGGGGTTACCTCTGGGGCCAACGTCCTGACTTTC. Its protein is CASSLRGVTSGANVLTF.

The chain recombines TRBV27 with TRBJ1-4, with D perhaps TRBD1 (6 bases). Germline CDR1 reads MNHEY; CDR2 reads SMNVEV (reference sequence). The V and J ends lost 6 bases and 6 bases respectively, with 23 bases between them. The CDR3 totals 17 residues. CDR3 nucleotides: TGTGCCAGCAGCCGACGACGCGGGGCAGCAGGGGATGAAAAACTGTTTTTT. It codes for CASSRRRGAAGDEKLFF.

This CDR3 is CASSNRQGANTEAFF. DNA for the CDR3: TGTGCCAGCAGCAACCGACAGGGGGCCAACACTGAAGCTTTCTTT. The genes are TRBV11-3 and TRBJ1-1, with TRBD1 matching over 10 bases. Losses at the gene ends were 5 bases for V and 2 bases for J; bases not matched to a gene: 5. The CDR3 runs 15 residues. Germline loops: CDR1 SGHNT, CDR2 YENEEA.

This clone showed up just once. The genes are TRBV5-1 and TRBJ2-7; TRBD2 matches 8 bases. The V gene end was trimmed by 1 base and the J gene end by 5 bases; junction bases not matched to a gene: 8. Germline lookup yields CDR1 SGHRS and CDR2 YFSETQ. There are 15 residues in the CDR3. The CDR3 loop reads CASSLYSGGVDEQYF. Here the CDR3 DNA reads TGCGCCAGCAGCTTGTACTCGGGAGGGGTAGACGAGCAGTACTTC.

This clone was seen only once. CDR3 nucleotides: TGTGCCAGCAGCTTAATCCCTAGCGCTTACAATGAGCAGTTCTTC. As protein: CASSLIPSAYNEQFF. V and J are TRBV7-9 and TRBJ2-1, with D perhaps matching TRBD2 (6 bases). The CDR3 length is 15 residues. Germline V gene data show CDR1 as SEHNR and CDR2 as FQNEAQ (reference sequence). V dropped 2 bases and J dropped 4 bases, with 12 bases sitting between them. Using reference TRBV7-9 and TRBJ2-1 for the parts outside the CDR3, the full variable domain is DTGVSQNPRHKITKRGQNVTFRCDPISEHNRLYWYRQTLGQGPEFLTYFQNEAQLEKSRLLSDRFSAERPKGSFSTLEIQRTEQGDSAMYLCASSLIPSAYNEQFFGPGTRLTVL.

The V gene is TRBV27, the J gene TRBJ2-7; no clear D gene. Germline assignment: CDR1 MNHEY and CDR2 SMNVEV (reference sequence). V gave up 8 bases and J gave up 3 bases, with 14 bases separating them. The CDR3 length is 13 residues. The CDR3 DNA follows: TGTGCCAGCCGAGGAAGGAGCATCTACGAGCAGTACTTC. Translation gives CASRGRSIYEQYF.

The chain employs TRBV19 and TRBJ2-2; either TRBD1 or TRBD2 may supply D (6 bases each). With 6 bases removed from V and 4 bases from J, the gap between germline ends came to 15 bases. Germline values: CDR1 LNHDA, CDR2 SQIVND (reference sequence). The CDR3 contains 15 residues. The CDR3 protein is CASRLGGASTGELFF. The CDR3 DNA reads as TGTGCCAGTAGGCTGGGGGGCGCCTCCACCGGGGAGCTGTTTTTT.

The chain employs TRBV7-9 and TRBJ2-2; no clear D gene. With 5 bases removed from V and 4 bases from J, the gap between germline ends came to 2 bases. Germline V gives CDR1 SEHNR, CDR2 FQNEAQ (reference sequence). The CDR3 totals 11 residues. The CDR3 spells CASSPTGELFF. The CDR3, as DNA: TGTGCCAGCAGCCCCACCGGGGAGCTGTTTTTT.

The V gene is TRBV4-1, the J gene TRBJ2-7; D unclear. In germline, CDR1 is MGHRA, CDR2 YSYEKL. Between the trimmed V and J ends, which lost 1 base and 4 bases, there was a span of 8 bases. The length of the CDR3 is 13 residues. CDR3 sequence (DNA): TGCGCCAGCAGCCAAGCCACCGAATACGAGCAGTACTTC. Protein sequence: CASSQATEYEQYF.

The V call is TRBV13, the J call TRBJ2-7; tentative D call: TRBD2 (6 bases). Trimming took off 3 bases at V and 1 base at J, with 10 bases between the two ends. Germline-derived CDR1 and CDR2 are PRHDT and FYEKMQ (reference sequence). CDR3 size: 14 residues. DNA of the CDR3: TGTGCCAGCAGCTTGGCGGGAACTTCCTACGAGCAGTACTTC. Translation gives CASSLAGTSYEQYF. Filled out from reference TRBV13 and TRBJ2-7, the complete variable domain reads AAGVIQSPRHLIKEKRETATLKCYPIPRHDTVYWYQQGPGQDPQFLISFYEKMQSDKGSIPDRFSAQQFSDYHSELNMSSLELGDSALYFCASSLAGTSYEQYFGPGTRLTVT.